Reported below is one TCR beta chain. Which antigen it targets is not known. No qualities accompany the bases; no much larger clone lies one base away. What this sample's time point label stands for: week 35, safety follow-up. Each vaccine dose, consisting of 300 ug of a 20-mer mutant IDH1 peptide in Montanide, was administered subcutaneously with topical imiquimod. Patients received eight vaccinations in weeks 1, 3, 5, 7, 11, 15, 19 and 23, corresponding to visits V03 through V10. Donors had newly diagnosed WHO grade 3 or 4 IDH1-mutant astrocytomas with loss of nuclear ATRX. The samples were drawn from NOA16, a multicentre, single-arm, open-label phase I trial in Germany that tested a mutant IDH1 peptide vaccine in humans for the first time. The DNeasy Blood and Tissue Kit was used to extract genomic DNA from EDTA blood for TCRB sequencing. Libraries were prepared through the immunoSEQ multiplex PCR assay. Following the manufacturer's protocol, the hsTCRB Kit was used to amplify rearranged TCR beta chain sequences. TCRB libraries were sequenced on an Illumina MiSeq. The authors' analysis ran thus. The proprietary platform of the kit vendor was used for demultiplexing, trimming and gene mapping. This immuneACCESS table, as held by TCRdb, lists in-frame sequences with V and J called but not all clones. Of the missing ones, under half trace to an unresolved V gene in checked studies; the others have no known cause. V, J and clone size reflect that table, while D and trimming were determined from the DNA. The sample table records tens of thousands of clones; about 86% of these occur just once. About 4.5% of the sample is taken by the ten largest.

V is pared back by 6 bases and J by 10 bases, with 19 bases lying between the germline termini. The CDR3, cysteine through phenylalanine, is 13 amino acids long. Just the 39-base CDR3 DNA is kept, in frame starting at base 1. The germline V gene gives CDR1 as SQVTM and CDR2 as ANQGSEA. This entry is derived from a study of a mutant IDH1 vaccine in newly diagnosed glioma (dated by TCRdb to the early 2020s). Describing the broader study: Vaccination was initiated 4-6 weeks after radiotherapy alone, or concurrently with temozolomide cycles in the chemotherapy-containing groups. Of the roughly 32 patients who were treated, about 62% were male and about 40% were female, and the mean age was around 40 years. Before enrollment, patients had received standard therapy of radiotherapy alone, temozolomide alone, or radiochemotherapy with temozolomide; most received the combination. The week-35 safety follow-up was designated visit V12, and the week-47 end of study was designated visit V13. Peripheral blood was drawn at six visits: V03 (baseline), V05, V07, V10, V12 and V13. Longitudinal TCRB deep sequencing was performed for roughly 24 treated patients wherever samples were available for exploratory analyses.

Paper-wide results and their limitations: Immune responses induced by the vaccine were seen in roughly 92% of patients across multiple MHC alleles. According to the authors, sample limitations meant that analyses of patient blood samples could not be reproduced. Selection of PBMC samples for TCRB deep sequencing was based on availability. Pseudoprogression seemed to be unrelated to changes in the top peripheral T cell clonotypes found by TCRB sequencing.

Sequencing was performed on PBMCs, taken from a glioma patient whose treatment included an IDH1 peptide vaccine. The chain employs TRBV29-1 and TRBJ2-1; the D gene is possibly TRBD1 or TRBD2, each agreeing over 6 bases. The TCR sequence derives from a woman in her 40s with glioma. Some clones in this sample may be carry-over from other donors' samples. CDR3 region: CSVGWPQGGEQFF. The sequenced DNA: TGCAGCGTGGGGTGGCCGCAAGGGGGGGAGCAGTTCTTC.